The rows below give T cell receptor beta chains drawn from one sample of a study of T cell responses to AZD1222 COVID-19 vaccine. TCRdb's table, derived via immunoSEQ multiplex PCR, lists solely in-frame clones and lacks some. There are approximately 160,000 clones in the sample; 94% occur only once, and roughly 5.6% lies in the top ten. The sequenced sample was peripheral blood, obtained 28 days after the second AZD1222 dose. The receptors here all came from an adult who received the AZD1222 COVID-19 vaccine. Each CDR3 is given with its conserved first and last residue. A D gene is named only where the DNA matches it firmly. Size is stated for part of the rows, as once, few or many counts, or as a class when the clone is expanded.

j_gene | v_gene | abundance | d_gene | CDR3aa | CDR3nt
TRBJ1-6 | TRBV5-3 | . | . | CARSFRREWSPLHF | TGTGCCAGAAGCTTTAGGCGGGAATGGTCACCCCTCCACTTT
TRBJ2-3 | TRBV2 | . | . | CASSERGPLTDTQYF | TGTGCCAGCAGTGAACGCGGCCCCCTCACAGATACGCAGTATTTT
TRBJ2-7 | TRBV6-5 | . | TRBD2 | CASIGRGGSGYEQYF | TGTGCCAGCATTGGAAGGGGCGGGAGTGGCTACGAGCAGTACTTC
TRBJ2-7 | TRBV21-1 | . | . | CASSARFGGEQYF | TGTGCCAGCAGCGCTCGCTTCGGGGGGGAGCAGTACTTC
TRBJ1-1 | TRBV28 | . | TRBD1 | CASSLPGYRGRGEAFF | TGTGCCAGCAGTTTGCCCGGATACAGGGGGCGCGGTGAAGCTTTCTTT
TRBJ1-4 | TRBV18 | . | . | CASSPSIQGPNEKLFF | TGTGCCAGCTCACCCTCTATACAGGGCCCTAATGAAAAACTGTTTTTT
TRBJ2-1 | TRBV2 | . | TRBD2 | CAGSGTSGNEQFF | TGTGCCGGCTCCGGGACTAGCGGGAATGAGCAGTTCTTC
TRBJ2-3 | TRBV6-5 | . | . | CASNWAGTDTQYF | TGTGCCAGCAATTGGGCAGGCACAGATACGCAGTATTTT
TRBJ2-1 | TRBV6-6 | many | . | CASSFLRDNEQFF | TGTGCCAGCAGTTTCCTAAGGGACAATGAGCAGTTCTTC
TRBJ1-6 | TRBV27 | . | . | CASSRWRADNSPLHF | TGTGCCAGCAGCCGCTGGAGGGCAGATAATTCACCCCTCCACTTT
TRBJ2-7 | TRBV11-2 | . | . | CASSLGLPYEQYF | TGTGCCAGCAGCTTAGGACTGCCCTACGAGCAGTACTTC
TRBJ2-3 | TRBV19 | . | . | CASSIGNSYTDTQYF | TGTGCCAGTAGTATCGGAAATAGCTACACAGATACGCAGTATTTT
TRBJ1-1 | TRBV2 | . | TRBD1 | CASRSTGVNTEAFF | TGTGCCAGCAGATCGACAGGGGTGAACACTGAAGCTTTCTTT
TRBJ2-1 | TRBV28 | . | . | CASSQGSNEQFF | TGTGCCAGCAGCCAAGGGAGCAATGAGCAGTTCTTC
TRBJ2-1 | TRBV10-2 | . | TRBD2 | CASSGFGGRAVGEQFF | TGCGCCAGCAGCGGGTTTGGTGGGAGGGCCGTGGGTGAGCAGTTCTTC
TRBJ2-1 | TRBV15 | . | . | CATSPGDRDPFNEQFF | TGTGCCACCAGCCCTGGAGACCGGGACCCTTTCAATGAGCAGTTCTTC
TRBJ2-5 | TRBV3-1/TRBV3-2 | . | TRBD2 | CASSASGSGETQYF | TGTGCCAGCAGCGCCAGCGGGAGTGGGGAGACCCAGTACTTC
TRBJ2-1 | TRBV9 | . | TRBD1 | CASSTGQVAEQFF | TGTGCCAGCAGCACCGGACAGGTAGCTGAGCAGTTCTTC
TRBJ1-2 | TRBV19 | . | . | CASVPFGNYGYTF | TGTGCCAGCGTGCCCTTCGGAAACTATGGCTACACCTTC
TRBJ1-1 | TRBV7-6 | . | . | CASSLGPWTETFF | TGTGCCAGCAGCTTAGGCCCGTGGACGGAAACTTTCTTT
TRBJ2-7 | TRBV7-2 | . | . | CASSLRRLSYEQYF | TGTGCCAGCAGCTTAAGGCGCCTCTCCTACGAGCAGTACTTC
TRBJ2-3 | TRBV6-2/TRBV6-3 | . | . | CASSYVRGEGLVTDTQYF | TGTGCCAGCAGTTACGTTAGGGGGGAGGGCCTCGTCACAGATACGCAGTATTTT
TRBJ2-7 | TRBV11-3 | . | . | CASSFDGPRGEQYF | TGTGCCAGCAGCTTCGACGGGCCACGGGGTGAGCAGTACTTC
TRBJ2-1 | TRBV7-3 | . | TRBD2 | CASSLLAGGPSYNEQFF | TGTGCCAGCAGCTTACTAGCGGGAGGGCCGTCCTACAATGAGCAGTTCTTC
TRBJ2-5 | TRBV10-3 | . | TRBD2 | CAISTQASGSSETQYF | TGTGCCATCAGTACCCAGGCTAGCGGGAGTAGTGAGACCCAGTACTTC
TRBJ1-2 | TRBV4-3 | once | . | CASSQDWDSNYGYTF | TGCGCCAGCAGCCAAGATTGGGATTCGAACTATGGCTACACCTTC
TRBJ1-4 | TRBV5-1 | . | TRBD1 | CASSPGGTNEKLFF | TGCGCCAGCAGCCCAGGGGGGACTAATGAAAAACTGTTTTTT
TRBJ2-1 | TRBV7-3 | . | TRBD2 | CASSLTGTSGMGEQFF | TGTGCCAGCAGCTTAACCGGGACTAGCGGGATGGGTGAGCAGTTCTTC
TRBJ2-3 | TRBV5-1 | . | . | CASSFLALSTDTQYF | TGCGCCAGCAGCTTTCTAGCGCTTAGCACAGATACGCAGTATTTT
TRBJ2-1 | TRBV21-1 | . | . | CASSSPGLAEKEDLYEQFF | TGTGCCAGCAGCTCGCCGGGACTAGCGGAGAAAGAAGATCTCTATGAGCAGTTCTTC
TRBJ2-6 | TRBV7-9 | once | . | CASSSSPITHSGANVLTF | TGTGCCAGCAGCTCAAGTCCCATCACACACTCTGGGGCCAACGTCCTGACTTTC
TRBJ1-2 | TRBV10-3 | . | . | CAISDSGSGYTF | TGTGCCATCAGTGACTCGGGGAGTGGCTACACCTTC
TRBJ1-2 | TRBV6-1 | . | . | CASSEGWQNYGYTF | TGTGCCAGCAGTGAAGGGTGGCAGAACTATGGCTACACCTTC
TRBJ1-2 | TRBV6-5 | . | TRBD1 | CASFDRARNYGYTF | TGTGCCAGCTTCGACAGGGCGAGGAACTATGGCTACACCTTC
TRBJ2-7 | TRBV4-1 | . | TRBD2 | CASSLDSGRISYEQYF | TGCGCCAGCAGCCTCGACAGCGGGAGAATATCCTACGAGCAGTACTTC
TRBJ1-2 | TRBV4-3 | . | . | CASSQSHPLASRVF | TGCGCCAGCAGCCAATCCCACCCCCTGGCCAGCCGAGTTTTC
TRBJ2-7 | TRBV9 | . | . | CASSPTSSPSPEQYF | TGTGCCAGCAGCCCCACAAGCTCCCCCAGCCCCGAGCAGTACTTC
TRBJ2-1 | TRBV30 | . | . | CAWSVILNEQFF | TGTGCCTGGAGTGTAATACTCAATGAGCAGTTCTTC
TRBJ2-7 | TRBV25-1 | . | TRBD2 | CASSPSGRAGFGEQYF | TGTGCCAGCAGCCCTAGCGGGAGGGCCGGTTTCGGCGAGCAGTACTTC
TRBJ1-2 | TRBV6-5 | . | . | CATPGVGGYTF | TGTGCCACCCCGGGCGTGGGGGGCTACACCTTC
TRBJ2-5 | TRBV29-1 | . | TRBD1 | CSVEGQDDQETQYF | TGCAGCGTGGAGGGACAGGACGACCAAGAGACCCAGTACTTC
TRBJ1-1 | TRBV28 | . | TRBD1 | CASSPRQGATEAFF | TGTGCCAGCAGCCCGCGACAGGGGGCCACTGAAGCTTTCTTT
TRBJ2-7 | TRBV28 | . | . | CASSFTTSYEQYF | TGTGCCAGCAGTTTTACCACCAGCTACGAGCAGTACTTC
TRBJ2-7 | TRBV7-6 | . | TRBD2 | CASSQGRGRRREQYF | TGTGCCAGCAGCCAGGGGCGCGGGAGGAGGCGGGAGCAGTACTTC
TRBJ2-3 | TRBV18 | . | . | CASTDYFIDTQYF | TGTGCCAGCACCGATTACTTTATAGATACGCAGTATTTT
TRBJ1-2 | TRBV9 | . | . | CASSDRPGAITSEGYTF | TGTGCCAGCAGCGATCGCCCGGGGGCGATAACTTCTGAAGGCTACACCTTC
TRBJ2-1 | TRBV9 | . | TRBD2 | CASSVSSGRAGNEQFF | TGTGCCAGCAGCGTATCGAGCGGGAGGGCCGGCAATGAGCAGTTCTTC
TRBJ1-2 | TRBV7-9 | . | . | CASSLAQGSSGYTF | TGTGCCAGCAGCTTAGCGCAGGGATCCTCTGGCTACACCTTC
TRBJ1-2 | TRBV5-1 | . | TRBD1 | CASSLNNRGPDGYTF | TGCGCCAGCAGCTTGAATAACAGGGGGCCTGATGGCTACACCTTC
TRBJ1-1 | TRBV4-2 | once | . | CASSLKEGTEAFF | TGTGCCAGCAGCCTGAAGGAAGGCACTGAAGCTTTCTTT
TRBJ2-1 | TRBV19 | . | TRBD1 | CASSKDRGTYNEQFF | TGTGCCAGTAGTAAAGACAGGGGCACCTACAATGAGCAGTTCTTC